The source of this T cell receptor (beta chain) is a study of cytomegalovirus exposure and HLA in healthy donors. The study, taken as a whole, reports: In vitro data verified a few CMV-associated chains as specific for CMV antigens. In terms of immune exposure information, only CMV serostatus was available.

The donors were healthy bone marrow donors. Concerning this clone itself: Its antigen remains unidentified.

13 Jbeta primers and 60 Vbeta primers were used for the PCR. Authors' data handling: Per a later analysis, the number of unique TCR beta chains was approximately 73 million, of which 10 million to 11 million were shared. Sequencing used immunoSEQ multiplex PCR; TCRdb keeps in-frame clones, though not all of them. That table furnishes V, J and clone size, whereas the DNA furnished D and trimming. In total, the table holds some 33,000 clones. Sequenced: PBMCs. This TCR was sampled from a female donor in good health and CMV-seronegative.

The CDR3 DNA reads TGCAGCGTTTTTTCAGGGGCAGGGCGCTCTTTTTATGGCTACACCTTC. Amino acids: CSVFSGAGRSFYGYTF. The chain joins TRBV29-1 to TRBJ1-2; D is perhaps TRBD1 (6 bases). This CDR3 region has 16 residues. V dropped 5 bases and J dropped 5 bases, with 24 bases sitting between them. Germline V gene sequence: CDR1 SQVTM, CDR2 ANQGSEA.